A selection of T cell receptor beta chains follows, all from one sample in a study of blood T cell repertoires in COVID-19. Libraries were prepared by immunoSEQ multiplex PCR; TCRdb keeps only in-frame clonotypes and omits some of them. The sample yields roughly 300,000 clones, around 86% seen once. Sequences were obtained from peripheral blood. These receptors were collected from a woman between 45 and 60 years old with acute or convalescent COVID-19. Both conserved end residues are part of each CDR3. D genes are given only for firm matches.

>TRBD2|TRBJ2-1|TRBV7-3
CASSSLAGNDNEQFF
TGTGCCAGCAGCTCCCTAGCGGGAAACGACAATGAGCAGTTCTTC
>TRBD1|TRBJ1-4|TRBV11-1
CASSYGQDEKLFF
TGTGCCAGCAGCTACGGACAGGATGAAAAACTGTTTTTT
>TRBD1|TRBJ2-5|TRBV18
CASSLGQQETQYF
TGTGCCAGCTCACTGGGACAGCAAGAGACCCAGTACTTC
>-|TRBJ1-5|TRBV24-1
CATSVGRGSNQPQHF
TGTGCCACCAGTGTAGGGAGGGGGAGCAATCAGCCCCAGCATTTT
>TRBD2|TRBJ2-2|TRBV18
CASSPPGLAGGPIGELFF
TGTGCCAGCTCACCACCCGGACTAGCGGGAGGGCCTATCGGGGAGCTGTTTTTT
>-|TRBJ2-7|TRBV28
CASSADGEFYYEQYF
TGTGCCAGCAGTGCTGACGGAGAATTCTACTACGAGCAGTACTTC
>-|TRBJ2-7|TRBV5-1
CASSLLYRDNYEQYF
TGCGCCAGCAGCTTGTTATACCGGGACAACTACGAGCAGTACTTC
>-|TRBJ2-1|TRBV4-1
CASNSRRQGEGGEQFF
TGCGCCAGCAATAGCCGTCGACAGGGCGAGGGAGGTGAGCAGTTCTTC
>TRBD2|TRBJ2-7|TRBV7-2
CASSTTSGSWYEQYF
TGTGCCAGCAGCACCACTAGCGGGAGCTGGTACGAGCAGTACTTC
>-|TRBJ2-7|TRBV24-1
CATSARAGGTYEQYF
TGTGCCACCAGCGCGAGGGCAGGTGGCACCTACGAGCAGTACTTC
>-|TRBJ1-6|TRBV4-2
CASSPQRHSPLHF
TGTGCCAGCAGCCCTCAGAGGCATTCACCCCTCCACTTT
>TRBD1|TRBJ1-1|TRBV5-1
CASSGQGRGNTEAFF
TGCGCCAGCAGCGGACAGGGTCGGGGAAACACTGAAGCTTTCTTT
>TRBD1|TRBJ1-2|TRBV19
CASSVTGTGYDGYTF
TGTGCCAGTAGTGTGACCGGGACAGGGTACGATGGCTACACCTTC
>-|TRBJ1-5|TRBV28
CASSFSGQPQHF
TGTGCCAGCAGTTTCTCGGGTCAGCCCCAGCATTTT
>-|TRBJ2-7|TRBV5-1
CASSFRTGGWAEQYF
TGCGCCAGCAGCTTCCGAACAGGCGGATGGGCCGAGCAGTACTTC
>TRBD2|TRBJ2-1|TRBV11-3
CASSAVLAGVGDEQFF
TGTGCCAGCAGCGCCGTACTAGCGGGAGTAGGCGATGAGCAGTTCTTC